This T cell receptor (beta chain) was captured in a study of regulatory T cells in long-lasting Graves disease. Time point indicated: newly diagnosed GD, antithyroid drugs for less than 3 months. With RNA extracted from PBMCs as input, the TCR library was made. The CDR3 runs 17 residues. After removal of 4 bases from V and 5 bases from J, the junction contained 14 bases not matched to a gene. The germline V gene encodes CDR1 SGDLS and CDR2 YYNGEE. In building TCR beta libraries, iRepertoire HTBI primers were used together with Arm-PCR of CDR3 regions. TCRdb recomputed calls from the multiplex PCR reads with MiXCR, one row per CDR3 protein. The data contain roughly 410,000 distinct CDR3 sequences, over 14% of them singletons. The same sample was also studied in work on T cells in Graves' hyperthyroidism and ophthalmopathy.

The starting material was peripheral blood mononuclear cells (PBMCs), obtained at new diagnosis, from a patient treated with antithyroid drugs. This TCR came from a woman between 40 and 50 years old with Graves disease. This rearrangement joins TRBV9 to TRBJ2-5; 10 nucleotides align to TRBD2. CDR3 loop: CASSSTFTSGVTETQYF. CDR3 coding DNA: TGTGCCAGCAGCTCTACCTTTACTAGCGGGGTGACGGAGACCCAGTACTTC.